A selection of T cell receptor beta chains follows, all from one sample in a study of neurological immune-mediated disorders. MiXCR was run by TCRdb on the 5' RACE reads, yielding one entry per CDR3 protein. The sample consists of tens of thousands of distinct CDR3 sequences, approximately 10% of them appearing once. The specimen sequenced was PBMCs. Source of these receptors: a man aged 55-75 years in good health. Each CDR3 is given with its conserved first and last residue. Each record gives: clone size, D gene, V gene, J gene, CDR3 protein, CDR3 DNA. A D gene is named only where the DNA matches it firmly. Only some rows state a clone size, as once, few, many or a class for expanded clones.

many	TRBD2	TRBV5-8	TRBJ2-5	CASSPGLAGSETQYF	TGTGCCAGCAGCCCGGGACTAGCGGGGTCAGAGACCCAGTACTTC
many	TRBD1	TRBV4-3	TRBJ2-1	CASSLLDRGNEQFF	TGCGCCAGCAGCCTCTTAGACAGGGGCAATGAGCAGTTCTTC
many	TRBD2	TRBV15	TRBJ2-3	CATSRDGTSGASTDTQYF	TGTGCCACCAGCAGAGATGGGACTAGCGGGGCTAGCACAGATACGCAGTATTTT
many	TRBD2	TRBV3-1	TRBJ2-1	CASSSGGHVNEQFF	TGTGCCAGCAGCTCGGGGGGGCACGTCAATGAGCAGTTCTTC
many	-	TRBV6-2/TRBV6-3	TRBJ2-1	CASSYENGRREQFF	TGTGCCAGCAGTTACGAGAACGGGCGGCGTGAGCAGTTCTTC
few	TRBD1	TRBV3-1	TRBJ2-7	CASSQRGLSYEQYF	TGTGCCAGCAGCCAGAGGGGGCTCTCCTACGAGCAGTACTTC
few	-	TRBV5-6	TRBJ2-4	CASSLAEAKNIQYF	TGTGCCAGCAGCTTGGCGGAAGCCAAAAACATTCAGTACTTC
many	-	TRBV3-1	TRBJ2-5	CASSLHEQGLETQYF	TGTGCCAGCAGCCTACACGAACAAGGGTTAGAGACCCAGTACTTC
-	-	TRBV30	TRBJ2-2	CAWSVRGSGELFF	TGTGCCTGGAGTGTACGTGGTTCCGGGGAGCTGTTTTTT
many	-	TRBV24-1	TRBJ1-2	CAAGRGENYGYTF	TGTGCCGCCGGGAGAGGTGAGAACTATGGCTACACCTTC
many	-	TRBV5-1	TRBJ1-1	CASSLEEDSPITF	TGCGCCAGCAGCTTGGAAGAGGACTCTCCTATCACATTT